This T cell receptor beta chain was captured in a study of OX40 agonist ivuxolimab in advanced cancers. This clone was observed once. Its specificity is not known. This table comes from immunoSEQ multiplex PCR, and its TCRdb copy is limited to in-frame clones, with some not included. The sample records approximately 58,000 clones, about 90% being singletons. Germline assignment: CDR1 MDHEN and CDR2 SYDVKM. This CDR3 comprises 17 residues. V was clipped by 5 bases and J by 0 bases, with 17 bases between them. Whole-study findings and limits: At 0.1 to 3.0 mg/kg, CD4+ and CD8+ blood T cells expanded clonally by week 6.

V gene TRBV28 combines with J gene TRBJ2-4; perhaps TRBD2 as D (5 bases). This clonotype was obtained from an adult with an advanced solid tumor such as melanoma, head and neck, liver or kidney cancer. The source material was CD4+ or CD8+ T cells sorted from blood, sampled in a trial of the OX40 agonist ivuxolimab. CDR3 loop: CASSRPGNLLAKNIQYF. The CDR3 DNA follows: TGTGCCAGCAGTAGACCCGGGAACCTTTTAGCCAAAAACATTCAGTACTTC.